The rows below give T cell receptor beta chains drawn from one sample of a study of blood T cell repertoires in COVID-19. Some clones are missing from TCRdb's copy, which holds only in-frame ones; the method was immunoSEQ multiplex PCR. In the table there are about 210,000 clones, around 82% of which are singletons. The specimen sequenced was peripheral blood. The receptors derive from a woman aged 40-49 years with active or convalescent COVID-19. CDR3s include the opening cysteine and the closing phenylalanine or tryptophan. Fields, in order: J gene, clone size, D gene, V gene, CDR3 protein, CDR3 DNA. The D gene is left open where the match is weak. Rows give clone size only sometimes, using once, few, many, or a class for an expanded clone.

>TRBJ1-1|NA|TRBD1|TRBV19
CASSMDRLAFF
TGTGCCAGTAGTATGGACAGGTTGGCTTTCTTT
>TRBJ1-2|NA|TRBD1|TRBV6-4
CARGYRDRADYGYTF
TGTGCCAGGGGGTACCGGGACAGGGCCGACTATGGCTACACCTTC
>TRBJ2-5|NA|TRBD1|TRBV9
CASSATGYLEETQYF
TGTGCCAGCAGTGCGACAGGGTATCTAGAGGAGACCCAGTACTTC
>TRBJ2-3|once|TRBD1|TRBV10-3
CAISTGAVDTQYF
TGTGCCATCAGTACAGGGGCGGTGGATACGCAGTATTTT
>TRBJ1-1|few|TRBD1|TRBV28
CASSFSFGQADNTEAFF
TGTGCCAGCAGTTTTTCTTTCGGACAGGCCGATAACACTGAAGCTTTCTTT
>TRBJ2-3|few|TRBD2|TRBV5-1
CASSLGLAGVMGTDTQYF
TGCGCCAGCAGCTTAGGACTAGCGGGAGTGATGGGCACAGATACGCAGTATTTT
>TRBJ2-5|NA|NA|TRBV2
CASSEQGGGETQYF
TGTGCCAGCAGTGAACAGGGAGGTGGGGAGACCCAGTACTTC
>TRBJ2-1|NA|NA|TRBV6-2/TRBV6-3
CASSYRGYNEQFF
TGTGCCAGCAGTTACAGGGGGTACAATGAGCAGTTCTTC
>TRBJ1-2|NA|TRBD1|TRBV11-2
CASSLQGAPQYGYTF
TGTGCCAGCAGCTTACAGGGGGCGCCCCAATATGGCTACACCTTC
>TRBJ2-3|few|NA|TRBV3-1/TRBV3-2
CASSSPAGDTQYF
TGTGCCAGCAGCTCCCCCGCGGGAGATACGCAGTATTTT
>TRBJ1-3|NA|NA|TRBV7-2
CASSRKMSSGNTIYF
TGTGCCAGCAGCCGTAAAATGAGCTCTGGAAACACCATATATTTT
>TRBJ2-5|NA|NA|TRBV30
CAWSRQQETQYF
TGTGCCTGGAGTCGACAGCAAGAGACCCAGTACTTC
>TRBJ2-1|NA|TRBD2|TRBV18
CASSPLTSGSSYNEQFF
TGTGCCAGCTCACCCTTGACTAGCGGGAGCTCCTACAATGAGCAGTTCTTC